Sequencing of this T cell receptor (beta chain) was carried out in a study of CD8 T cells in ankylosing spondylitis. Findings and limits, study-wide: Certain motif variants had earlier appeared in reactive arthritis synovial fluid and blood.

This clonotype was seen many times. Antigen: not known. The CDR3 runs 18 residues. Trimming pared 0 bases from V and 3 bases from J, leaving 18 bases between. CDR1 and CDR2 (germline): SGHRS, YFSETQ. Preparation of TCR beta libraries was done by quantitative 5'-RACE with molecular barcodes. MiXCR was run by TCRdb on the 5' RACE reads, yielding one entry per CDR3 protein. The repertoire holds about 64,000 distinct CDR3 sequences, with under 7.5% as singletons. The chain combines TRBV5-1 with TRBJ2-2; D is unresolved. The clonotype comes from a male donor with ankylosing spondylitis. Sequenced: synovial fluid, either unsorted or a sorted T cell fraction (not recorded which). CDR3 nucleotide sequence: TGCGCCAGCAGCTTGGTTGGGTATAGTCGTTCGGACACCGGGGAGCTGTTTTTT. This translates into CASSLVGYSRSDTGELFF. The full variable domain, with the rest looked up from reference TRBV5-1 and TRBJ2-2, is KAGVTQTPRYLIKTRGQQVTLSCSPISGHRSVSWYQQTPGQGLQFLFEYFSETQRNKGNFPGRFSGRQFSNSRSEMNVSTLELGDSALYLCASSLVGYSRSDTGELFFGEGSRLTVL.